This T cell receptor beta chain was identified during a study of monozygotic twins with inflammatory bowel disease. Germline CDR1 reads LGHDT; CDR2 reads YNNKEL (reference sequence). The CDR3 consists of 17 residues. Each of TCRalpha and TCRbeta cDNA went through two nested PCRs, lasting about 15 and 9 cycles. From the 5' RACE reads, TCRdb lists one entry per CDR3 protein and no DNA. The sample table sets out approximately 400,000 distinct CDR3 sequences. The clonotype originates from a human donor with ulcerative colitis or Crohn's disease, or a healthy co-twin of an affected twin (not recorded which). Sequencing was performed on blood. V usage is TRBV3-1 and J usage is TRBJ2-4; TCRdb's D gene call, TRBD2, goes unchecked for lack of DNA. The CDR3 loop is CASSQKLADLFKNIQYF.